This T cell receptor (beta chain) was recovered during a study of CD8 T cells in ankylosing spondylitis. TCRdb reprocessed the 5' RACE reads with MiXCR, giving one entry per CDR3 protein. Counted here are a few hundred thousand distinct CDR3 sequences, 10% occurring once; the ten biggest clones make up 21%. This clonotype was recorded many times. From germline, CDR1 is SEHNR and CDR2 FQNEAQ (reference sequence). CDR3 length: 14 amino acids. With 5 bases removed from V and 5 bases from J, the gap between germline ends came to 15 bases. The sequence was collected from a male donor with ankylosing spondylitis or in good health (not recorded which). Sequencing was performed on blood, either unsorted or a sorted T cell fraction (not recorded which). This sequence joins TRBV7-9 and TRBJ1-1; no clear D. The CDR3 is CASSPQVLGTEAFF. The CDR3 region has the DNA TGTGCCAGCAGCCCCCAGGTATTGGGGACTGAAGCTTTCTTT. Using reference TRBV7-9 and TRBJ1-1 for the parts outside the CDR3, the full variable domain is DTGVSQNPRHKITKRGQNVTFRCDPISEHNRLYWYRQTLGQGPEFLTYFQNEAQLEKSRLLSDRFSAERPKGSFSTLEIQRTEQGDSAMYLCASSPQVLGTEAFFGQGTRLTVV.